Detailed here is one TCR beta chain. Its antigen is still unknown. Lacking the conserved final phenylalanine or tryptophan, this CDR3 likely reflects a read error. The record originates from a study of blood T cells in healthy people across ages. Study observations and caveats: The study found TCR beta diversity correlated strongly with naive T cell percentage.

Germline V gene data show CDR1 as MNHNS and CDR2 as SASEGT. Trimming took 6 bases from V and 4 from J, leaving 7 bases between them. The CDR3 length is 12 residues. A second PCR, run for 7 to 11 cycles, used a sample-barcoded 5' primer plus a J-beta primer mix. TCRdb recomputed calls from the 5' RACE reads with MiXCR, one row per CDR3 protein. There are under 850,000 distinct CDR3 sequences in the sample; roughly 35% occur only once, and 10% to 15% lies in the top ten. Sequencing used blood. The clonotype originates from a man in his late teens or twenties in good health. This chain links TRBV6-1 with TRBJ2-1; D uncertain. DNA for the CDR3: TGTGCCAGCAGAGACAAGTACAATGAGCAGTTCTTA. This encodes CASRDKYNEQFL.